The clone carrying this T cell receptor beta chain occurred many times. Its antigen is unidentified. By quantitative 5'-RACE with molecular barcodes, the TCR beta libraries were made. TCRdb reprocessed the 5' RACE reads via MiXCR and lists one record per CDR3 protein. Of about 160,000 distinct CDR3 sequences listed, approximately 9% were seen once; the top ten hold about 15%. Germline V gene sequence: CDR1 SGDLS, CDR2 YYNGEE. V lost 1 base, J lost 2 bases, and 8 bases stayed unmatched. The CDR3 loop spans 17 amino acids. The entry originates in a study of CD8 T cells in ankylosing spondylitis. Study-level points and caveats: The study identified a TCR beta motif of seven or eight highly homologous variants that appeared characteristic of ankylosing spondylitis blood. Disease-linked clones had a CD8+ phenotype and relatively low frequency in peripheral blood. Disease-associated clones were reportedly significantly overrepresented in matched ankylosing spondylitis synovial fluid.

What was sequenced was blood, either unsorted or a sorted T cell fraction (not recorded which). The chain recombines TRBV9 with TRBJ2-3; 9 bases are shared with TRBD1. This TCR was recovered from a female donor with ankylosing spondylitis or in good health (not recorded which). CDR3 nucleotide sequence: TGTGCCAGCAGCGTACACATAACAGGGGGCCTCACAGATACGCAGTATTTT. Amino acids: CASSVHITGGLTDTQYF.